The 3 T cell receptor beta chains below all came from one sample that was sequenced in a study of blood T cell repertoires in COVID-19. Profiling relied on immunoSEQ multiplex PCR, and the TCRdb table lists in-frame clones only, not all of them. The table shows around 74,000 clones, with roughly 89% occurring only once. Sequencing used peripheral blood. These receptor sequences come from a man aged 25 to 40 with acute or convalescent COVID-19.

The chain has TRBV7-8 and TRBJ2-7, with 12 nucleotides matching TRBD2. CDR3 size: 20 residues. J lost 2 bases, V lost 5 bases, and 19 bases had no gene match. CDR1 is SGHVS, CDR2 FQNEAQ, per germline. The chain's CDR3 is CASSPSRGLAGGSRTYEQYF. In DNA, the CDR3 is TGTGCCAGCAGCCCGAGCCGTGGGCTAGCGGGAGGGAGTCGAACCTACGAGCAGTACTTC.

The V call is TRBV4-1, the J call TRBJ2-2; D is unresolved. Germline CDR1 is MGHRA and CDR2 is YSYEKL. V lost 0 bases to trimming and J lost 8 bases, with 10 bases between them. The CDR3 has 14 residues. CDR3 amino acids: CASSQEPTRGELFF. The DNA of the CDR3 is TGCGCCAGCAGCCAAGAACCTACGAGGGGGGAGCTGTTTTTT.

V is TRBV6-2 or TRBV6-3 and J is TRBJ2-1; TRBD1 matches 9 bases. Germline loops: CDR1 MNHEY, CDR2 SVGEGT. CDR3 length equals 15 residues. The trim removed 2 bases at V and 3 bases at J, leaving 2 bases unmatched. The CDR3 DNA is TGTGCCAGCAGTTACGGGACAGGGAGCTACAATGAGCAGTTCTTC. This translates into CASSYGTGSYNEQFF.